This T cell receptor beta chain was documented in a study of cytomegalovirus exposure and HLA in healthy donors. On the study more broadly: Of all 380 or so donors who were genotyped, roughly 81% belonged to the Caucasian-associated ancestry cluster. The study, taken as a whole, reports: Several of the most significant clusters appeared, in a later analysis, to be linked to common viral pathogens.

The CDR3 has 13 residues. V lost 0 bases, J lost 6 bases, and 7 bases lay in between. Germline values: CDR1 SGHRS, CDR2 YFSETQ. The PCR contained 60 Vbeta and 13 Jbeta primers. Sequencing was performed with immunoSEQ multiplex PCR; in TCRdb, only in-frame clones are kept and a portion is missing. The table includes 95,000 to 100,000 clones, about four fifths detected once. For this clone: Its antigen is as yet unknown.

This sequence was found in a woman in her thirties or forties in good health and CMV-seronegative. The specimen was PBMCs. The chain combines TRBV5-1 with TRBJ2-1; D is possibly TRBD1 (6 bases). The CDR3 sequence: CASSLGQVNEQFF. CDR3 DNA sequence: TGCGCCAGCAGCTTGGGACAGGTCAATGAGCAGTTCTTC.